This entry lists 22 T cell receptor beta chains sequenced from one sample in a study of CD8 T cells in ankylosing spondylitis. TCRdb re-called the 5' RACE reads through MiXCR, storing one row per CDR3 protein. The sample holds 150,000 to 200,000 distinct CDR3 sequences, about an eighth seen once. Sequencing used blood, either unsorted or a sorted T cell fraction (not recorded which). Source of these receptors: a female donor with ankylosing spondylitis or in good health (not recorded which).

This clonotype was observed at least ten times. V is TRBV6-1 and J is TRBJ1-2; 9 bases line up with TRBD1. V was pared by 5 bases and J by 7 bases, with 5 bases of the junction left unmatched. Per germline, CDR1 MNHNS and CDR2 SASEGT. The CDR3 sequence is 13 residues long. The CDR3 bases are TGTGCCAGCAGTCCACAGGGGGCGGTTGGCTACACCTTC. This encodes CASSPQGAVGYTF.

This clonotype was observed at least ten times. The chain couples TRBV18 to TRBJ2-1, with D unclear. CDR1 is KGHSH, CDR2 LQKENI, per germline. This CDR3 comprises 12 residues. Trimming took off 3 bases at V and 9 bases at J, with 9 bases between the two ends. In nucleotides, the CDR3 is TGTGCCAGCTCACCCGTAGGTGGTGAGCAGTTCTTC. Its translation: CASSPVGGEQFF.

A few counts support this clonotype. The chain employs TRBV11-2 and TRBJ1-2, with TRBD1 as a possible D gene (6 bases). Germline V gene sequence: CDR1 SGHAT, CDR2 FQNNGV. The CDR3 loop spans 13 amino acids. Trimming took off 5 bases at V and 8 bases at J, with 15 bases between the two ends. The CDR3 DNA sequence: TGTGCCAGCAGCCTCTACAGGGTACACGGCTACACCTTC. It is translated as CASSLYRVHGYTF. Based on the CDR3 plus reference TRBV11-2 and TRBJ1-2, the full variable domain is EAGVAQSPRYKIIEKRQSVAFWCNPISGHATLYWYQQILGQGPKLLIQFQNNGVVDDSQLPKDRFSAERLKGVDSTLKIQPAKLEDSAVYLCASSLYRVHGYTFGSGTRLTVV.

The genes are TRBV10-3 and TRBJ2-1, with D unclear. Germline CDR1 reads ENHRY; CDR2 reads SYGVKD. With 7 bases removed from V and 6 bases from J, the gap between germline ends came to 19 bases. The length of the CDR3 is 15 residues. CDR3 sequence: CAITPSGLGSNEQFF. The CDR3 DNA sequence: TGTGCCATCACCCCGTCTGGGCTTGGGTCCAATGAGCAGTTCTTC.

This clonotype was counted a few times. The V and J genes are TRBV5-4 and TRBJ1-2; TRBD1 matches 7 bases. The J segment lost 2 bases and the V segment lost 0 bases, leaving 4 bases of the junction unmatched. The CDR3 has 15 residues. Germline V CDR1 and CDR2: SGHNT, YYREEE (reference sequence). The CDR3 region is CASSLGLGQNYGYTF. The CDR3 DNA reads TGTGCCAGCAGCTTGGGATTGGGACAGAACTATGGCTACACCTTC.

This clonotype was seen at least ten times. The chain couples TRBV4-1 to TRBJ2-3; D may be TRBD1 (5 bases). Trimming left V 1 base short and J 3 bases short, with 8 bases between. The CDR3 consists of 14 residues. CDR1 and CDR2 (germline): MGHRA, YSYEKL. The CDR3 nucleotides are TGCGCCAGCAGCCAAGTCGCAGGGACAGATACGCAGTATTTT. Its translation: CASSQVAGTDTQYF.

At least ten counts were recorded for this clonotype. This sequence joins TRBV29-1 and TRBJ2-7, with TRBD2 matching 10 bases. CDR1 and CDR2 from the germline V gene are SQVTM and ANQGSEA. This CDR3 is built from 15 residues. The V gene end was trimmed by 2 bases and the J gene end by 5 bases; junction bases not matched to a gene: 9. The DNA of the CDR3 is TGCAGCGTTGAATTTCGGCTAGCGGGAGTCAACGAGCAGTACTTC. It translates to CSVEFRLAGVNEQYF.

The chain links TRBV14 to TRBJ2-5; D is possibly TRBD2 (5 bases). The CDR3 contains 14 residues. With 5 bases removed from V and 2 bases from J, the gap between germline ends came to 12 bases. Germline CDR1 and CDR2: SGHDN and FVKESK. The CDR3 DNA sequence: TGTGCCAGCAGCGTACGAGGGAATCAAGAGACCCAGTACTTC. Protein: CASSVRGNQETQYF. Complete variable domain (other parts from reference TRBV14 and TRBJ2-5): EAGVTQFPSHSVIEKGQTVTLRCDPISGHDNLYWYRRVMGKEIKFLLHFVKESKQDESGMPNNRFLAERTGGTYSTLKVQPAELEDSGVYFCASSVRGNQETQYFGPGTRLLVL.

The table lists this clonotype with many counts. The chain employs TRBV7-2 and TRBJ2-1; the D is unclear. The CDR3 covers 14 residues. Trimming took off 2 bases at V and 3 bases at J, with 8 bases between the two ends. Germline CDR1 SGHTA, CDR2 FQGNSA. The CDR3 nucleotides are TGTGCCAGCAGCTTACTAGAAGGCTACAATGAGCAGTTCTTC. It is translated as CASSLLEGYNEQFF. Supplemented by reference TRBV7-2 and TRBJ2-1, the full variable domain reads GAGVSQSPSNKVTEKGKDVELRCDPISGHTALYWYRQSLGQGLEFLIYFQGNSAPDKSGLPSDRFSAERTGGSVSTLTIQRTQQEDSAVYLCASSLLEGYNEQFFGPGTRLTVL.

In this sample, this clonotype turned up many times. The genes are TRBV3-1 and TRBJ2-1; D is possibly TRBD1 or TRBD2 (5 bases each). Germline loops: CDR1 LGHDT, CDR2 YNNKEL (reference sequence). This CDR3 region has 13 residues. Trimming cost V 5 bases and J 12 bases, with 17 bases left between them. In DNA form, the CDR3 reads TGTGCCAGCAGCTCACCGGGACCTCGGGCGCAGTTCTTC. It specifies CASSSPGPRAQFF.

This clonotype was picked up a small number of times. One end of the junction fails to match germline, which may point to a read error. The V call is TRBV7-7, the J call TRBJ2-3; tentatively, D is TRBD2 (5 bases). CDR1 SSHAT and CDR2 FNYEAQ come from the germline V gene (reference sequence). The CDR3 runs to 17 residues. CDR3 residues: CASSQGLLDVTTDTQYF. The DNA for the CDR3 is TGTGCTAGCAGCCAAGGACTGCTCGACGTTACCACAGATACGCAGTATTTT.

This clonotype was detected many times. The rearrangement uses TRBV6-1 and TRBJ2-1; maybe TRBD2 (6 bases). Germline loops: CDR1 MNHNS, CDR2 SASEGT. The V end was cut by 5 bases, the J end by 3 bases, with 11 bases between. CDR3 length: 14 amino acids. The CDR3 DNA reads TGTGCCAGCAGTACCGGGACTGGCTACAATGAGCAGTTCTTC. Translated, it gives CASSTGTGYNEQFF.

This clonotype has at least ten counts. The V gene is TRBV7-2, the J gene TRBJ1-5; D gene uncertain. Deletions cut 4 bases from V and 0 bases from J, with 10 bases between. This CDR3 is 15 amino acids long. Germline CDR1 and CDR2: SGHTA and FQGNSA. CDR3 coding DNA: TGTGCCAGCAGCTGGGGAGACTATAGCAATCAGCCCCAGCATTTT. Encoded protein: CASSWGDYSNQPQHF.

This clonotype appeared many times. The chain employs TRBV20-1 and TRBJ2-7, with 10 bases matching TRBD2. Germline loops: CDR1 DFQATT, CDR2 SNEGSKA (reference sequence). V lost 1 base and J lost 3; bases outside the gene matches: 3. This CDR3 contains 14 residues. The CDR3 bases are TGCAGTGCTAGAGGGGCTAGCGGGAGCTACGAGCAGTACTTC. Translated, it gives CSARGASGSYEQYF.

The chain is built from TRBV4-2 and TRBJ1-6; 7 nucleotides line up with TRBD1. Germline CDR1 is LGHNA and CDR2 is YNFKEQ. The junction had 8 bases not matched to a gene; V was cut back by 4 bases and J by 8 bases. This CDR3 contains 15 residues. As DNA, the CDR3 is TGTGCCAGCAGCCGCCAGCAGGGGGAGGATTCACCCCTCCACTTT. Translating it yields CASSRQQGEDSPLHF.

There are many counts of this clonotype. The CDR3 nucleotides are TGCGCCAGCAGCTTGGGAGGGACCTCGAACACTGAAGCTTTCTTT. Protein sequence: CASSLGGTSNTEAFF. The chain carries TRBV5-1 and TRBJ1-1; possibly TRBD1 for D (5 bases). Germline CDR1 reads SGHRS; CDR2 reads YFSETQ. This CDR3 spans 15 amino acids. The V gene lost 0 bases and the J gene lost 1 base, with 10 bases spanning the gap.

This clonotype turned up a few times. V gene TRBV6-1 combines with J gene TRBJ2-6, with D perhaps TRBD2 (5 bases). The V gene lost 4 bases and the J gene lost 2 bases, with 18 bases spanning the gap. This CDR3 has 18 amino acids. Germline V gene data show CDR1 as MNHNS and CDR2 as SASEGT. The CDR3 DNA reads TGTGCCAGCAGTGTTTCGACTATCGCGAAGGCTGGGGCCAACGTCCTGACTTTC. It translates to CASSVSTIAKAGANVLTF.

This clonotype was detected many times. The V and J genes are TRBV5-5 and TRBJ1-1; TRBD1 might be the D (5 bases). Trimming took 3 bases from V and 1 from J, leaving 13 bases between them. The CDR3 runs 15 residues. Germline CDR1 reads SGHKS; CDR2 reads YYEKEE (reference sequence). The CDR3 sequence: CASSSFLTENTEAFF. The DNA for the CDR3 is TGTGCCAGCAGCTCCTTCCTGACAGAGAACACTGAAGCTTTCTTT.

This clonotype has at least ten counts. The chain couples TRBV6-2 or TRBV6-3 to TRBJ2-7; possibly TRBD2 for D (5 bases). Germline lookup yields CDR1 MNHEY and CDR2 SVGEGT. CDR3 length: 15 residues. Trimming cost V 0 bases and J 2 bases, with 11 bases left between them. CDR3 in amino acids: CASSYSWESPYEQYF. CDR3 in DNA: TGTGCCAGCAGTTACTCATGGGAGTCCCCCTACGAGCAGTACTTC.

This clonotype showed up just a few times. The rearrangement links TRBV20-1 to TRBJ2-2; TRBD2 agrees at 8 bases. This CDR3 contains 16 residues. Germline assignment: CDR1 DFQATT and CDR2 SNEGSKA (reference sequence). The junction had 11 bases not matched to a gene; V was cut back by 6 bases and J by 2 bases. CDR3 sequence reads: CSARAFGRGNTGELFF. The CDR3 DNA is TGCAGTGCCAGGGCGTTCGGGAGGGGAAACACCGGGGAGCTGTTTTTT.

There are many counts of this clonotype. J is TRBJ2-6 and V is TRBV27; 11 positions agree with TRBD1. This CDR3 contains 18 residues. With 4 bases clipped from V and 0 bases from J, the junction kept 5 bases outside the gene matches. Germline V gene lookup returns CDR1 MNHEY and CDR2 SMNVEV (reference sequence). CDR3 DNA: TGTGCCAGCAGTTGGGGGACAGGGGGTATCTCTGGGGCCAACGTCCTGACTTTC. Protein: CASSWGTGGISGANVLTF.

This clonotype was observed many times. The chain uses TRBV9 and TRBJ2-2; a possible D gene is TRBD1 (5 bases). Deletions cut 5 bases from V and 1 base from J, with 12 bases between. The CDR3 loop spans 15 amino acids. Looked up from germline, CDR1 is SGDLS and CDR2 is YYNGEE. The CDR3 DNA is TGTGCCAGCAGAAGGGGTACGGAGAACACCGGGGAGCTGTTTTTT. Its protein is CASRRGTENTGELFF.